The rows below give T cell receptor beta chains drawn from one sample of a study of T-cell memory formation after mild COVID-19. TCRdb recomputed calls from the 5' RACE reads with MiXCR, one row per CDR3 protein. The data contain about 470,000 distinct CDR3 sequences, 18% of them singletons. The sequencing input was PBMCs or a T cell subset sorted from them (not recorded which). The receptors originated from an adult woman who had mild COVID-19 (a few samples of this study predate the infection). Cell type and time point are not known. Both conserved end residues are part of each CDR3. A D gene is named only where the DNA matches it firmly. Some rows have no size entry. The others give once, few or many, or a class for an expanded clone.

d_gene,j_gene,abundance,v_gene,CDR3aa,CDR3nt
TRBD2,TRBJ2-1,-,TRBV30,CAWRTSGGHNEQFF,TGTGCCTGGAGGACTAGCGGGGGGCACAATGAGCAGTTCTTC
-,TRBJ2-5,-,TRBV18,CASSPVRGTVQETQYF,TGTGCCAGCTCACCAGTCCGGGGGACGGTCCAAGAGACCCAGTACTTC
TRBD1,TRBJ2-3,few,TRBV24-1,CATSETGSADTQYF,TGTGCCACCAGTGAGACAGGGTCAGCAGATACGCAGTATTTT
TRBD1,TRBJ2-3,few,TRBV12-3/TRBV12-4,CASSLSGTGRTDTQYF,TGTGCCAGCAGTCTCTCCGGGACAGGCCGCACAGATACGCAGTATTTT
TRBD1,TRBJ2-7,few,TRBV30,CAGQGQLLYEQYF,TGTGCCGGACAGGGACAATTGCTTTACGAGCAGTACTTC
TRBD1,TRBJ2-6,many,TRBV12-3/TRBV12-4,CASSHGTGVGANVLTF,TGTGCCAGCAGTCACGGGACAGGGGTTGGGGCCAACGTCCTGACTTTC
-,TRBJ2-2,-,TRBV4-3,CASSQYRTNTGELFF,TGCGCCAGCAGCCAGTACAGAACGAACACCGGGGAGCTGTTTTTT
TRBD2,TRBJ2-7,few,TRBV4-3,CASSQETSILAYEQYF,TGCGCCAGCAGCCAAGAGACTAGCATTTTAGCCTACGAGCAGTACTTC
TRBD1,TRBJ2-1,-,TRBV24-1,CATSSRGQGIYNEQFF,TGTGCCACCAGTAGCCGGGGACAGGGGATCTACAATGAGCAGTTCTTC
-,TRBJ2-1,-,TRBV4-2,CASSQDVQGGENEQFF,TGTGCCAGCAGCCAAGATGTTCAGGGGGGAGAGAATGAGCAGTTCTTC
TRBD1,TRBJ2-5,once,TRBV29-1,CSDRGFEETQYF,TGCTCCGACAGGGGTTTCGAAGAGACCCAGTACTTC
-,TRBJ1-3,-,TRBV10-3,CAIGSTGLYSGNTIYF,TGTGCCATCGGGTCTACAGGCCTATACTCTGGAAACACCATATATTTT
TRBD1,TRBJ2-6,few,TRBV7-3,CASSYTGASGANVLTF,TGTGCCAGCAGCTACACAGGGGCGAGTGGGGCCAACGTCCTGACTTTC
TRBD1,TRBJ1-4,few,TRBV12-3/TRBV12-4,CASSRRQGGNEKLFF,TGTGCCAGCAGCAGAAGACAGGGTGGGAATGAAAAACTGTTTTTT
TRBD2,TRBJ2-7,-,TRBV7-3,CASRVAGSSGEQYF,TGTGCCAGCAGAGTAGCGGGATCGTCGGGCGAGCAGTACTTC
-,TRBJ1-2,-,TRBV12-3/TRBV12-4,CASSFGGGNYGYTF,TGTGCCAGCAGTTTTGGGGGGGGTAACTATGGCTACACCTTC
-,TRBJ1-1,-,TRBV5-1,CASSLGGSKNTEAFF,TGCGCCAGCAGCTTAGGTGGCAGTAAGAACACTGAAGCTTTCTTT
TRBD2,TRBJ2-5,-,TRBV20-1,CSARDRVGTRGETQYF,TGCAGTGCTAGAGATCGTGTTGGGACTAGAGGGGAGACCCAGTACTTC
-,TRBJ2-7,-,TRBV2,CASSEGPGMSYEQYF,TGTGCCAGCAGTGAAGGGCCAGGGATGTCCTACGAGCAGTACTTC
-,TRBJ1-3,-,TRBV4-1,CASSSGMFSGNTIYF,TGCGCCAGCAGCAGTGGGATGTTCTCTGGAAACACCATATATTTT
-,TRBJ2-7,few,TRBV5-1,CASSLVAGLNEQYF,TGCGCCAGCAGCTTGGTCGCAGGGCTGAACGAGCAGTACTTC
TRBD2,TRBJ2-3,few,TRBV7-2,CASSVRLAGAADTQYF,TGTGCCAGCAGCGTAAGACTAGCGGGGGCCGCAGATACGCAGTATTTT
-,TRBJ2-7,many,TRBV5-1,CASSFSQIEQYF,TGCGCCAGCAGCTTTTCGCAAATCGAGCAGTACTTC